The clone carrying this T cell receptor (beta chain) occurred once. The entry originates in a study of blood T cell repertoires in COVID-19. Whole-study context: In each case, the material was cDNA or gDNA derived from T cells, B-cell-depleted T cells, or PBMCs.

The CDR3 runs to 16 residues. V trimming: 4 bases; J trimming: 2 bases; junction bases outside the gene matches: 11. CDR1 and CDR2 from the germline V gene are MDHEN and SYDVKM. Data came from immunoSEQ multiplex PCR; TCRdb stores just in-frame clones and leaves some out. The table lists roughly 260,000 clones, roughly 86% of them singletons, with about 2.7% in the top ten. This study enrolled people aged about 18 to 100 from around 25 US geographic areas. Two consecutive negative NP/OP PCR tests, clearance, or resolved symptoms defined Cohort 3 recovery. V gene TRBV28 combines with J gene TRBJ2-7, with 7 bases lining up with TRBD2. This sequence was found in a young woman who had recovered from COVID-19. Sequencing was done on a sample of PBMCs or T cells enriched from blood (not recorded which). The DNA of the CDR3 is TGTGCCAGCAGTTGGGAGGGTGCGACCCGTGCCTACGAGCAGTACTTC. Translated: CASSWEGATRAYEQYF. Drawing the rest from reference TRBV28 and TRBJ2-7, the complete variable domain is DVKVTQSSRYLVKRTGEKVFLECVQDMDHENMFWYRQDPGLGLRLIYFSYDVKMKEKGDIPEGYSVSREKKERFSLILESASTNQTSMYLCASSWEGATRAYEQYFGPGTRLTVT.